These 25 T cell receptor beta chains were all obtained from the same sample, sequenced in a study of regulatory T cells in long-lasting Graves disease. The TCR beta library used iRepertoire HTBI primers with Arm-PCR amplification of CDR3. One entry per CDR3 protein, called by TCRdb with MiXCR from the multiplex PCR reads. The sample carries about half a million distinct CDR3 sequences, more than 10% recorded once. The time point: newly diagnosed GD, antithyroid drugs for less than 3 months. RNA extracted from PBMCs served as the sequencing template. This same sample was also part of a study on T cells in Graves' hyperthyroidism and ophthalmopathy.

Sequencing was performed on peripheral blood mononuclear cells (PBMCs), taken at new diagnosis, from a patient treated with antithyroid drugs. The receptors originated from a woman aged 25 to 39 with Graves disease.

This clonotype was seen more than once but under ten times. The conserved phenylalanine or tryptophan normally closing the CDR3 is absent here, so this likely arose from a read error. V usage is TRBV5-1 and J usage is TRBJ2-1; perhaps TRBD2 as D (5 bases). The CDR3 consists of 14 residues. V lost 0 bases, J lost 8 bases, and 12 bases lay in between. Germline CDR1 and CDR2: SGHRS and YFSETQ. CDR3 DNA sequence: TGCGCCAGCAGCTTGGGGGCGGGCCTCGATGAGCAGTTCCTC. Its translation is CASSLGAGLDEQFL.

This clonotype was counted ten times or more. V is TRBV11-2 and J is TRBJ2-1; the D is unclear. Germline V gene data show CDR1 as SGHAT and CDR2 as FQNNGV. The CDR3 totals 13 residues. V lost 5 bases and J lost 7, with 12 bases in between. The CDR3 sequence is CASSESRRNEQFF. The DNA for the CDR3 is TGTGCCAGCAGCGAATCTAGGCGGAATGAGCAGTTCTTC.

In its sample, this clonotype was seen many times. The chain recombines TRBV3-1 with TRBJ2-2, with 9 bases aligning to TRBD1. The CDR3 runs 14 residues. CDR1 and CDR2 (germline): LGHDT, YNNKEL (reference sequence). J gave up 6 bases and V 2 bases, and 1 base lay outside the gene matches. The CDR3 is CASSQRTGAGELFF. CDR3 bases: TGTGCCAGCAGCCAAAGGACAGGGGCCGGGGAGCTGTTTTTT.

This clonotype was recorded at least ten times. The V gene is TRBV24-1, the J gene TRBJ1-5; perhaps TRBD1 as D (5 bases). CDR3 size: 15 residues. The ends were cut back, 7 bases at V and 0 bases at J, with 12 bases in the middle. Per germline, CDR1 KGHDR and CDR2 SFDVKD. Here the CDR3 reads CATSSRGGSNQPQHF. The CDR3 nucleotides read TGTGCCACCAGCTCCCGGGGGGGTAGCAATCAGCCCCAGCATTTT.

The chain recombines TRBV7-8 with TRBJ2-7; no firm D call. There are 14 residues in the CDR3. Trimming shortened V by 2 bases and J by 2 bases, and 10 bases separated the two germline ends. Germline CDR1 SGHVS, CDR2 FQNEAQ. CDR3 sequence reads: CASSLRSSTYEQYF. CDR3 DNA sequence: TGTGCCAGCAGCTTAAGGTCCTCAACCTACGAGCAGTACTTC.

This clonotype was seen at least ten times. This chain connects TRBV7-2 to TRBJ1-5; TRBD1 aligns across 7 bases. Germline V CDR1 and CDR2: SGHTA, FQGNSA. The CDR3 covers 14 residues. The V segment lost 4 bases and the J segment 6 bases; nucleotides outside the gene matches: 6. CDR3 residues: CASSYTGVSQPQHF. CDR3 in DNA: TGTGCCAGCAGCTACACAGGGGTGTCTCAGCCCCAGCATTTT.

This clonotype was seen at least ten times. This sequence joins TRBV19 and TRBJ2-3; TRBD2 matches 11 bases. Germline CDR1 is LNHDA and CDR2 is SQIVND (reference sequence). The V gene end was trimmed by 2 bases and the J gene end by 4 bases; junction bases not matched to a gene: 5. The CDR3 runs 16 residues. CDR3 DNA: TGTGCCAGTAGTATACAGGATAGCGGGAGGGCAGATACGCAGTATTTT. This codes for CASSIQDSGRADTQYF.

This clonotype was seen ten or more times. The chain links TRBV27 to TRBJ1-5; possible D gene TRBD1, 5 bases. The V gene's germline CDR1 is MNHEY and CDR2 SMNVEV (reference sequence). The CDR3 has 15 residues. V shed 7 bases and J shed 6 bases, with 19 bases lying between them. The CDR3: CASKVGQGNSQPQHF. The CDR3 nucleotides read TGTGCCAGCAAGGTCGGGCAGGGTAACAGTCAGCCCCAGCATTTT.

This clonotype was seen repeatedly, ten times or more. The chain couples TRBV2 to TRBJ2-1; D is possibly TRBD2 (5 bases). The V and J ends lost 2 bases and 6 bases respectively, with 17 bases between them. The CDR3 extends over 16 amino acids. Germline lookup yields CDR1 SNHLY and CDR2 FYNNEI. The CDR3 loop reads CASSEPSSSAGNEQFF. In nucleotides, the CDR3 is TGTGCCAGCAGTGAACCCTCGAGTAGCGCGGGCAATGAGCAGTTCTTC.

Points on this clonotype: It may be a read error: a sequence one base away is much more abundant. It is likely a read error, because the conserved phenylalanine at the end of the CDR3 is missing. The gene calls are TRBV19 and TRBJ2-5, with 9 bases fitting TRBD2. Germline assignment: CDR1 LNHDA and CDR2 SQIVND (reference sequence). The J segment lost 3 bases and the V segment lost 5 bases, leaving 4 bases of the junction unmatched. The CDR3 consists of 14 residues. CDR3: CASSLRLAEETQYS. CDR3 coding DNA: TGTGCCAGTAGTCTCCGACTAGCGGAAGAGACCCAGTACTCC.

The sample holds many counts of this clonotype. The chain links TRBV18 to TRBJ2-5, with D possibly TRBD1 on 6 matching bases. This CDR3 has 15 residues. The V and J ends lost 4 bases and 0 bases respectively, with 12 bases between them. Germline lookup yields CDR1 KGHSH and CDR2 LQKENI. CDR3: CASSRRTVDQETQYF. The CDR3 nucleotides are TGTGCCAGCTCACGTAGGACAGTGGACCAAGAGACCCAGTACTTC.

The table lists this clonotype with many counts. The genes are TRBV25-1 and TRBJ1-1; tentative D call: TRBD1 (6 bases). CDR1 and CDR2 from the germline V gene are MGHDK and SYGVNS. V shed 3 bases and J shed 0 bases, with 11 bases lying between them. The CDR3 extends over 15 amino acids. CDR3 sequence: CASSDDRTLNTEAFF. The CDR3 DNA reads as TGTGCCAGCAGTGATGACAGGACTTTGAACACTGAAGCTTTCTTT.

This clonotype was found a few times. V is TRBV20-1 and J is TRBJ1-3; D is unresolved. The CDR3 loop spans 12 amino acids. The germline gives CDR1 DFQATT, CDR2 SNEGSKA (reference sequence). Trimming pared 4 bases from V and 4 bases from J, leaving 8 bases between. CDR3 amino acids: CSAKGWGNTIYF. As DNA, the CDR3 is TGCAGTGCTAAGGGATGGGGAAACACCATATATTTT.

This clonotype showed up just a few times. The chain has TRBV7-9 and TRBJ1-4, with TRBD1 matching over 8 bases. This CDR3 is 16 amino acids long. Germline values: CDR1 SEHNR, CDR2 FQNEAQ (reference sequence). Trimming removed 4 bases from V and 6 bases from J; junction bases left unmatched: 10. The CDR3: CASSSSGTGGDEKLFF. The CDR3 nucleotides read TGTGCCAGCAGCTCGTCGGGAACAGGGGGGGATGAAAAACTGTTTTTT. The full variable domain, completed using reference TRBV7-9 and TRBJ1-4, is DTGVSQNPRHKITKRGQNVTFRCDPISEHNRLYWYRQTLGQGPEFLTYFQNEAQLEKSRLLSDRFSAERPKGSFSTLEIQRTEQGDSAMYLCASSSSGTGGDEKLFFGSGTQLSVL.

The table lists this clonotype with many counts. This sequence joins TRBV2 and TRBJ1-1; D perhaps matches TRBD1 (6 bases). The CDR3 consists of 16 residues. Trimming took off 2 bases at V and 7 bases at J, with 20 bases between the two ends. Germline V gene sequence: CDR1 SNHLY, CDR2 FYNNEI. The CDR3 spells CASSELWTASPNEAFF. The CDR3 DNA reads TGTGCCAGCAGTGAACTTTGGACAGCGAGCCCCAATGAAGCTTTCTTT.

Many counts were recorded for this clonotype. The V call is TRBV30, the J call TRBJ1-5, with unresolved D. Per germline, CDR1 GTSNPN and CDR2 SVGIG (reference sequence). V was pared by 2 bases and J by 3 bases, with 8 bases between. This CDR3 contains 13 residues. DNA of the CDR3: TGTGCCTGGAGTTTACAGATCAATCAGCCCCAGCATTTT. This gives the protein CAWSLQINQPQHF.

The chain carries TRBV5-1 and TRBJ2-7; no clear D. The V end lost 4 bases, the J end lost 4 bases, and 18 bases lay between the germline ends. There are 15 residues in the CDR3. The germline gives CDR1 SGHRS, CDR2 YFSETQ. CDR3: CASSRDGSRRYEQYF. CDR3 sequence (DNA): TGCGCCAGCAGCAGAGATGGTAGTCGCAGGTACGAGCAGTACTTC.

This clonotype was counted at least ten times. The V and J genes are TRBV6-2 or TRBV6-3 and TRBJ2-3, with 8 bases identical to TRBD2. This CDR3 has 17 residues. The V gene's germline CDR1 is MNHEY and CDR2 SVGEGT. V shed 6 bases and J 6 bases; nucleotides not matched to a gene: 17. CDR3 DNA sequence: TGTGCCAGCAGGCCCGCTGTAGCGGGACTCATGACGGATACGCAGTATTTT. As protein: CASRPAVAGLMTDTQYF.

In its sample, this clonotype was seen many times. This may come from a read error, since a much larger clone is one base off. This chain connects TRBV12-3 or TRBV12-4 to TRBJ1-6; D not certain. Trimming removed 1 base from V and 10 bases from J, with 8 bases in between. The CDR3 consists of 13 residues. For the CDR3, the DNA is TGTGCCAGCAGTTTAGACGCGCGATCACCCCTCCACTTT. Protein: CASSLDARSPLHF.

V gene TRBV20-1 combines with J gene TRBJ2-1, with D maybe TRBD2 (6 bases). Germline CDR1 reads DFQATT; CDR2 reads SNEGSKA (reference sequence). This CDR3 region has 18 residues. V was pared by 0 bases and J by 6 bases, with 24 bases between. Written as DNA, the CDR3 is TGCAGTGCTAGAGATCGCGGGGTGGGGGAGCGTGTTTTCAATGAGCAGTTCTTC. This gives the protein CSARDRGVGERVFNEQFF.

In its sample, this clonotype was seen a few times. The chain joins TRBV28 to TRBJ1-1; D gene unclear. Germline CDR1 and CDR2: MDHEN and SYDVKM. There are 12 residues in the CDR3. Trimming took 6 bases from V and 4 from J, leaving 9 bases between them. The chain's CDR3 is CASRAVGTEAFF. The CDR3 DNA reads TGTGCCAGCAGGGCAGTGGGCACTGAAGCTTTCTTT.

This clonotype was seen many times. The chain uses TRBV30 and TRBJ1-5; possible D gene TRBD1, 5 bases. Germline CDR1 reads GTSNPN; CDR2 reads SVGIG (reference sequence). Trimming took off 1 base at V and 0 bases at J, with 13 bases between the two ends. The CDR3 covers 16 residues. CDR3 bases: TGTGCCTGGAGTGCTTCAGGGAGGGATAGCAATCAGCCCCAGCATTTT. It encodes CAWSASGRDSNQPQHF.

As for this clonotype: An end of the junction differs from the germline gene, which may be a read error. V gene TRBV7-8 combines with J gene TRBJ2-1; no clear D gene. The germline V gene has CDR1 SGHVS and CDR2 FQNEAQ. The CDR3 has 16 amino acids. The CDR3 nucleotides read TGTGCCAGCAACCCGATGAGGATTTCGGCCTACAGTGAGCAGTTCTTC. It codes for CASNPMRISAYSEQFF.

This clonotype showed up just a few times. The J gene is TRBJ2-1, the V gene TRBV19; 8 nucleotides match TRBD1. The CDR3 is made up of 15 amino acids. V trimming: 3 bases; J trimming: 3 bases; junction bases outside the gene matches: 4. CDR1 LNHDA and CDR2 SQIVND come from the germline V gene (reference sequence). CDR3 sequence: CASSMAGGFYNEQFF. CDR3 nucleotides: TGTGCCAGTAGTATGGCAGGGGGCTTCTACAATGAGCAGTTCTTC.

This clonotype was recorded at least ten times. The rearrangement links TRBV28 to TRBJ2-3; a weak D match, TRBD2 (6 bases). This CDR3 region has 15 residues. Trimming left V 6 bases short and J 3 bases short, with 16 bases between. Germline V CDR1 and CDR2: MDHEN, SYDVKM. The CDR3 DNA reads TGTGCCAGCAGCATAGACCGGGACTTAACAGATACGCAGTATTTT. Translated, it gives CASSIDRDLTDTQYF.